The 13 T cell receptor beta chains given below trace back to one sample, sequenced in a study of T cells after yellow fever vaccination. TCRdb processed the 5' RACE reads anew with MiXCR; each CDR3 protein has one entry. This sample carries 100,000 to 150,000 distinct CDR3 sequences, approximately 8.4% of them seen once, and the ten largest clones take 40%. Sequenced here: CD8+ T cells sorted from PBMCs, sampled on the day of the yellow fever booster vaccination. These receptors all stem from a man aged 18 to 29 who received the YFV17D yellow fever vaccine.

This clonotype has more than one count but fewer than ten. The chain uses TRBV7-9 and TRBJ2-7; D is perhaps TRBD1 or TRBD2 (5 bases each). Germline V gene data show CDR1 as SEHNR and CDR2 as FQNEAQ (reference sequence). Trimming cost V 5 bases and J 0 bases, with 8 bases left between them. This CDR3 region has 13 residues. Written as DNA, the CDR3 is TGTGCCAGCAGCGGGACGGCCTCCTACGAGCAGTACGTC. Protein: CASSGTASYEQYV.

This clonotype was seen a few times. CDR3 residues: CASSKELAAIQETQYF. The CDR3 nucleotides are TGTGCCAGCAGCAAAGAGCTAGCGGCAATCCAAGAGACCCAGTACTTC. This sequence joins TRBV21-1 and TRBJ2-5; TRBD2, the table's D call, was not compared with the DNA. TRBV21-1 constitutes a pseudogene. The CDR3 spans 16 residues.

At least ten counts were recorded for this clonotype. The chain combines TRBV10-3 with TRBJ2-3; TRBD2 matches at 9 bases. The CDR3 is 17 amino acids. Germline CDR1 reads ENHRY; CDR2 reads SYGVKD. With 3 bases clipped from V and 3 bases from J, the junction kept 10 bases outside the gene matches. The CDR3 coding sequence is TGTGCCATCAGTGACCCCCCTGCGGGGGGGACTACAGATACGCAGTATTTT. Translated, it gives CAISDPPAGGTTDTQYF.

This clonotype was found a few times. This rearrangement joins TRBV11-2 to TRBJ2-3; 13 bases are shared with TRBD2. Germline V gives CDR1 SGHAT, CDR2 FQNNGV. V was pared by 5 bases and J by 1 base, with 3 bases of the junction left unmatched. The CDR3 sequence is 16 residues long. In DNA form, the CDR3 reads TGTGCCAGCAGCACGGGGACTAGCGGGGGCACAGATACGCAGTATTTT. It translates to CASSTGTSGGTDTQYF.

This clonotype was found a few times. The chain recombines TRBV2 with TRBJ2-5; D perhaps matches TRBD2 (5 bases). V was trimmed by 7 bases and J by 2 bases, leaving 14 bases between them. Germline V gene sequence: CDR1 SNHLY, CDR2 FYNNEI. The CDR3 has 14 residues. This CDR3 reads CASTSRESQETQYF. The CDR3 DNA is TGTGCCAGCACTTCGAGGGAGAGTCAAGAGACCCAGTACTTC. Together with reference TRBV2 and TRBJ2-5, the CDR3 gives the full variable domain: EPEVTQTPSHQVTQMGQEVILRCVPISNHLYFYWYRQILGQKVEFLVSFYNNEISEKSEIFDDQFSVERPDGSNFTLKIRSTKLEDSAMYFCASTSRESQETQYFGPGTRLLVL.

This clonotype has only a few counts. This chain connects TRBV9 to TRBJ2-1; weak D call: TRBD1 (5 bases). Germline lookup yields CDR1 SGDLS and CDR2 YYNGEE. CDR3 length: 17 residues. V was clipped by 0 bases and J by 0 bases, with 13 bases between them. The CDR3 DNA follows: TGTGCCAGCAGCGTAGGCCCCAGGGTTAGCTCCTACAATGAGCAGTTCTTC. As protein: CASSVGPRVSSYNEQFF.

This sequence joins TRBV7-9 and TRBJ2-3, with 9 positions matching TRBD2. CDR1 is SEHNR and CDR2 is FQNEAQ in the germline V gene (reference sequence). Trimming removed 5 bases from V and 1 base from J; junction bases left unmatched: 4. The length of the CDR3 is 15 residues. The DNA of the CDR3 is TGTGCCAGCAGCCATCTAGCGGGGCGCACAGATACGCAGTATTTT. Protein sequence: CASSHLAGRTDTQYF.

The V and J genes are TRBV27 and TRBJ2-6; TRBD1 is a possible D gene (5 bases). The CDR3 extends over 16 amino acids. V lost 4 bases to trimming and J lost 4 bases, with 14 bases between them. Germline assignment: CDR1 MNHEY and CDR2 SMNVEV (reference sequence). The CDR3 is CASSYMDISGANVLTF. For the CDR3, the DNA is TGTGCCAGCAGTTATATGGACATCTCCGGGGCCAACGTCCTGACTTTC.

In this sample, this clonotype turned up a few times. The V and J genes are TRBV5-6 and TRBJ1-5; TRBD1 matches at 8 bases. In germline, CDR1 is SGHDT, CDR2 YYEEEE. The CDR3 is made up of 14 amino acids. Losses at the gene ends were 0 bases for V and 5 bases for J; bases not matched to a gene: 1. The CDR3 loop is CASSLGTGYQPQHF. CDR3 bases: TGTGCCAGCAGCTTGGGGACAGGGTATCAGCCCCAGCATTTT.

CDR3 in amino acids: CASSLGSHYGYTF. The CDR3, as DNA: TGTGCCAGCAGCTTGGGCAGCCACTATGGCTACACCTTC. The genes are TRBV5-6 and TRBJ1-2; D is uncertain. The germline V and J ends were trimmed by 0 bases and 3 bases, with 6 bases remaining between them. Germline lookup yields CDR1 SGHDT and CDR2 YYEEEE. CDR3 length: 13 amino acids. Variable domain in full (rest from reference TRBV5-6 and TRBJ1-2): DAGVTQSPTHLIKTRGQQVTLRCSPKSGHDTVSWYQQALGQGPQFIFQYYEEEERQRGNFPDRFSGHQFPNYSSELNVNALLLGDSALYLCASSLGSHYGYTFGSGTRLTVV.

This clonotype was seen ten or more times. The rearrangement links TRBV10-3 to TRBJ2-5; 8 bases fit TRBD2. With V trimmed by 4 bases and J by 0 bases, 10 bases remained unmatched. The CDR3 extends over 17 amino acids. Germline CDR1 reads ENHRY; CDR2 reads SYGVKD. The CDR3 loop is CAISGVSSGSDQETQYF. The CDR3 bases are TGTGCCATCAGTGGTGTATCGAGCGGGAGCGACCAAGAGACCCAGTACTTC.

This chain connects TRBV4-2 to TRBJ1-1; no clear D gene. Trimming cost V 3 bases and J 6 bases, with 14 bases left between them. In germline, CDR1 is LGHNA, CDR2 YNFKEQ. CDR3 length: 14 amino acids. The CDR3 region has the DNA TGTGCCAGCAGCCATGAGGCTCGAGGAGCTGAAGCTTTCTTT. Amino acids: CASSHEARGAEAFF.

V and J are TRBV29-1 and TRBJ2-3; TRBD1 matches at 7 bases. The V gene end was trimmed by 0 bases and the J gene end by 0 bases; junction bases not matched to a gene: 9. Germline values: CDR1 SQVTM, CDR2 ANQGSEA. The length of the CDR3 is 17 residues. The CDR3 here is CSVEDLGQAISTDTQYF. The CDR3 DNA sequence: TGCAGCGTTGAAGATCTCGGACAGGCAATTAGCACAGATACGCAGTATTTT.